This paragraph reports one T cell receptor beta chain. The data were taken from a study of CD8 T cells in Susac syndrome. The CDR3 totals 13 residues. CDR1 SGHTA and CDR2 FQGNSA come from the germline V gene. The J segment lost 9 bases and the V segment lost 1 base, leaving 3 bases of the junction unmatched. The authors reverse transcribed roughly 0.45 to 1 ug RNA with random hexamers. MiXCR, run by TCRdb on the immunoSEQ multiplex PCR reads, gives a single entry per CDR3 protein. The table has over 100,000 distinct CDR3 sequences, about nine tenths seen once; the top ten hold over 0.1%. The TCR sequence derives from a human donor in good health. Source material: CD8+ T cells from PBMCs. The chain carries TRBV7-2 and TRBJ2-4; 7 nucleotides agree with TRBD1. The CDR3 loop is CASSLDRGGIQYF. The CDR3 DNA sequence: TGTGCCAGCAGCTTAGACAGGGGCGGCATTCAGTACTTC.